This note documents a single T cell receptor (beta chain) sequence. Data came from immunoSEQ multiplex PCR; TCRdb stores just in-frame clones and leaves some out. Of about 170,000 clones listed, around four fifths are singletons. Germline CDR1 is MGHRA and CDR2 is YSYEKL. This CDR3 comprises 15 residues. V lost 4 bases to trimming and J lost 1 base, with 10 bases between them. The sample comes from a study of blood T cell repertoires in COVID-19. For the study at large: Acute and convalescent COVID-19 samples came from the United States, Italy and Spain.

Categorization into cohorts depended on clinical history that participants reported. This TCR was sampled from a woman aged 50 to 60 who had recovered from COVID-19. Sequenced: PBMCs or T cells enriched from blood (not recorded which). V is TRBV4-1 and J is TRBJ2-2; D gene ambiguous. This CDR3 is CASSLGRGNTGELFF. Written as DNA, the CDR3 is TGCGCCAGCAGCCTCGGCAGAGGGAACACCGGGGAGCTGTTTTTT.